Below are 7 T cell receptor beta chains sequenced from a single sample in a study of blood T cell repertoires in COVID-19. Profiled with immunoSEQ multiplex PCR; TCRdb holds only in-frame clones, not every one. The sample records about 310,000 clones, roughly 84% being singletons. What was sequenced was peripheral blood. The receptor source for this set is a man aged 50 or older with active or convalescent COVID-19.

This clone turned up a few times. The same CDR3 can be traced to other DNA sequences in this sample. This chain uses TRBV2 with TRBJ1-2; D ambiguous. The CDR3 has 13 amino acids. Germline V lookup: CDR1 SNHLY, CDR2 FYNNEI. The V gene lost 5 bases and the J gene lost 2 bases, with 9 bases spanning the gap. CDR3: CASSPGSNYGYTF. The CDR3 region has the DNA TGTGCCAGCAGTCCCGGGTCCAACTATGGCTACACCTTC.

The rearrangement links TRBV5-1 to TRBJ2-5; 7 bases map to TRBD1. The CDR3 has 15 residues. The ends lost 1 base at V and 4 bases at J; junction bases unmatched: 7. Germline CDR1 is SGHRS and CDR2 is YFSETQ. CDR3 residues: CASSLMTGWGETQYF. The CDR3 nucleotides read TGCGCCAGCAGCTTGATGACAGGGTGGGGAGAGACCCAGTACTTC.

CDR3 nucleotides: TGTGCCAGCAGTCCGGGAGGCCAAGAGACCCAGTACTTC. Translating gives CASSPGGQETQYF. This chain connects TRBV28 to TRBJ2-5; 7 nucleotides line up with TRBD2. J lost 1 base, V lost 5 bases, and 1 base had no gene match. The germline V gene has CDR1 MDHEN and CDR2 SYDVKM. The CDR3 totals 13 residues.

The CDR3 nucleotides read TGTGCCAGCTCACCAGCGAACACAGATACGCAGTATTTT. Protein sequence: CASSPANTDTQYF. This chain joins TRBV18 and TRBJ2-3; D remains ambiguous. The CDR3 spans 13 residues. V was cut by 2 bases and J by 2 bases, with 5 bases left in between. Germline V CDR1 and CDR2: KGHSH, LQKENI.

This clone was found once. This sample also contains other DNA sequences that code for the same CDR3. The J gene is TRBJ2-7, the V gene TRBV18, with a tentative D call TRBD1 (5 bases). The V gene's germline CDR1 is KGHSH and CDR2 LQKENI. Trimming shortened V by 6 bases and J by 1 base, and 13 bases separated the two germline ends. The CDR3 totals 14 residues. The CDR3 region has the DNA TGTGCCAGCTCCCCCGGTGCAGGGTCCTACGAGCAGTACTTC. It translates to CASSPGAGSYEQYF.

The chain recombines TRBV7-8 with TRBJ1-4; 7 nucleotides match TRBD1. Germline V gene lookup returns CDR1 SGHVS and CDR2 FQNEAQ. This CDR3 is built from 16 residues. J gave up 5 bases and V 2 bases, and 8 bases lay outside the gene matches. CDR3 loop: CASSLHQGGQNEKLFF. Here the CDR3 DNA reads TGTGCCAGCAGCTTACATCAAGGGGGACAGAATGAAAAACTGTTTTTT. Supplemented by reference TRBV7-8 and TRBJ1-4, the full variable domain reads GAGVSQSPRYKVAKRGQDVALRCDPISGHVSLFWYQQALGQGPEFLTYFQNEAQLDKSGLPSDRFFAERPEGSVSTLKIQRTQQEDSAVYLCASSLHQGGQNEKLFFGSGTQLSVL.

The V call is TRBV7-2, the J call TRBJ1-2, with D possibly matching TRBD1 (5 bases). Germline V lookup: CDR1 SGHTA, CDR2 FQGNSA. The length of the CDR3 is 14 residues. Trimming took off 5 bases at V and 2 bases at J, with 12 bases between the two ends. The CDR3 DNA is TGTGCCAGCAGCCCTACGACAGTGAACTATGGCTACACCTTC. This translates into CASSPTTVNYGYTF.